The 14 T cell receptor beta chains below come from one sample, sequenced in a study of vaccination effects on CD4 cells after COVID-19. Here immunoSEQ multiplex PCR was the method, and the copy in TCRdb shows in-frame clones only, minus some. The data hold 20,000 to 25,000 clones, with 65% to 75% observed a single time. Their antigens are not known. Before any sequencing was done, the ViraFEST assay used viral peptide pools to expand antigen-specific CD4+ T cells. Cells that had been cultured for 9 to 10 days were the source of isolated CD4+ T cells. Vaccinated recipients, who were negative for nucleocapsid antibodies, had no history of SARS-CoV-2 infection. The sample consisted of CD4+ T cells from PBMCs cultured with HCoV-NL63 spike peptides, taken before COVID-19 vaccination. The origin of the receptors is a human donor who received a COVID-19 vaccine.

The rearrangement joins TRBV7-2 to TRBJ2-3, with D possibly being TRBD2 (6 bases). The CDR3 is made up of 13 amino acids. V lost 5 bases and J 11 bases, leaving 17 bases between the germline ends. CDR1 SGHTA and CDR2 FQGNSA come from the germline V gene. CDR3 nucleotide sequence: TGTGCCAGCAGCCCGACTGTCGTGGGGGGGCAGTATTTT. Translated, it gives CASSPTVVGGQYF.

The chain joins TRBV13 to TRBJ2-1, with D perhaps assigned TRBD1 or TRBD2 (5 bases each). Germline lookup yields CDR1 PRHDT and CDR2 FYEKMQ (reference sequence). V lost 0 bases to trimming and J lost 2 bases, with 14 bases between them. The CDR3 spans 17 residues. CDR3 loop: CASSLGGRGRAYNEQFF. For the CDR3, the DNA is TGTGCCAGCAGCTTAGGGGGACGGGGCAGGGCCTACAATGAGCAGTTCTTC.

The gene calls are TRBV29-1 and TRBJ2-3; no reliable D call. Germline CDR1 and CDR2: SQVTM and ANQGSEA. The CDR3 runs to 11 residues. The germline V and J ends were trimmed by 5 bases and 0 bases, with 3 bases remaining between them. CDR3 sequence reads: CSVTSTDTQYF. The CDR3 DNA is TGCAGCGTTACTAGCACAGATACGCAGTATTTT.

The CDR3 is CASKGEYIQYF. Written as DNA, the CDR3 is TGCGCCAGCAAGGGGGAATACATTCAGTACTTC. The chain links TRBV5-1 to TRBJ2-4, with a tentative D call TRBD1 (6 bases). The CDR3 length is 11 residues. Germline-derived CDR1 and CDR2 are SGHRS and YFSETQ. V was clipped by 6 bases and J by 8 bases, with 9 bases between them.

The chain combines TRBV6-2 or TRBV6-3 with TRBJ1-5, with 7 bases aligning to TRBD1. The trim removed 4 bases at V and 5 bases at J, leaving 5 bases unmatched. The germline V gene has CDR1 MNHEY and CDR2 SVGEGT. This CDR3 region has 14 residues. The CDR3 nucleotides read TGTGCCAGCAGTTTCGACAGGGTAGATCAGCCCCAGCATTTT. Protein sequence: CASSFDRVDQPQHF.

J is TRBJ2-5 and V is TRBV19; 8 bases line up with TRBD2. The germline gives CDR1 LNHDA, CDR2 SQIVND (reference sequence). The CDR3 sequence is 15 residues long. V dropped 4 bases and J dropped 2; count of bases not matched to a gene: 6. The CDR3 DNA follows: TGTGCCAGTAGTACGACTAGCGCCTTACAAGAGACCCAGTACTTC. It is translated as CASSTTSALQETQYF.

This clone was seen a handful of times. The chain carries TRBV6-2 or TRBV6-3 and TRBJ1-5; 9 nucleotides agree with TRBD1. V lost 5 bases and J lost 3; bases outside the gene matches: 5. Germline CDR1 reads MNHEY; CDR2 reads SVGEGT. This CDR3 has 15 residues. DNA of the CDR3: TGTGCCAGCAGTGCGGGACAGGGCGTCAATCAGCCCCAGCATTTT. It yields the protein CASSAGQGVNQPQHF.

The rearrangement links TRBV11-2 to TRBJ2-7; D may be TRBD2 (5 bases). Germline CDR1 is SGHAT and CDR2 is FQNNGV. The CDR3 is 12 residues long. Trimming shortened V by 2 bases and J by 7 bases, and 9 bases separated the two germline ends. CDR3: CASSLSSGEQYF. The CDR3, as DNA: TGTGCCAGCAGCTTATCGTCGGGGGAGCAGTACTTC.

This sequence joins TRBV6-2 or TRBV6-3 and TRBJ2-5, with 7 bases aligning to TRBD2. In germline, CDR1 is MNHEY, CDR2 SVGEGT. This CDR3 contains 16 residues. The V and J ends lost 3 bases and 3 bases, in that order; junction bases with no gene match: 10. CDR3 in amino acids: CASSYRFEGGKETQYF. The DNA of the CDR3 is TGTGCCAGCAGTTATAGGTTCGAGGGAGGGAAAGAGACCCAGTACTTC.

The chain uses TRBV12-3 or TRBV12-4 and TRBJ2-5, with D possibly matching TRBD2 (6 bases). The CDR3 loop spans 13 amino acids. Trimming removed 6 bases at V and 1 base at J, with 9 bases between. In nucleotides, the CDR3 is TGTGCCAGCAGCCCACTAGCCCAAGAGACCCAGTACTTC. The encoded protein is CASSPLAQETQYF.

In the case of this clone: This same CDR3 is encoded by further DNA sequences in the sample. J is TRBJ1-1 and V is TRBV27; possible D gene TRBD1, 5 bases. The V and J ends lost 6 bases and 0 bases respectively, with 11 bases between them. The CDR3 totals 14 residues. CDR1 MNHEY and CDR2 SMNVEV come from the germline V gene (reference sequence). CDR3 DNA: TGTGCCAGCAGCCGAGGGGCCGTGAACACTGAAGCTTTCTTT. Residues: CASSRGAVNTEAFF.

CDR3 DNA: TGTGCCAGCAGCCGGGACAGGGGCAATGAGCAGTTCTTC. Amino acids: CASSRDRGNEQFF. V and J are TRBV7-2 and TRBJ2-1; 10 nucleotides match TRBD1. The V gene's germline CDR1 is SGHTA and CDR2 FQGNSA. The CDR3 contains 13 residues. After removal of 5 bases from V and 6 bases from J, the junction contained 1 base not matched to a gene. The full variable domain, its missing parts supplied by reference TRBV7-2 and TRBJ2-1, is GAGVSQSPSNKVTEKGKDVELRCDPISGHTALYWYRQSLGQGLEFLIYFQGNSAPDKSGLPSDRFSAERTGGSVSTLTIQRTQQEDSAVYLCASSRDRGNEQFFGPGTRLTVL.

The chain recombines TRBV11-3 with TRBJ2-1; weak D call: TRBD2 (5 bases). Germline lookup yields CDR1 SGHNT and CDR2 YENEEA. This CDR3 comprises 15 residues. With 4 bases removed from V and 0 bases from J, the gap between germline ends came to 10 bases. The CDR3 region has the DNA TGTGCCAGCAGCTACTCGGGAAACTCCTACAATGAGCAGTTCTTC. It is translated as CASSYSGNSYNEQFF.

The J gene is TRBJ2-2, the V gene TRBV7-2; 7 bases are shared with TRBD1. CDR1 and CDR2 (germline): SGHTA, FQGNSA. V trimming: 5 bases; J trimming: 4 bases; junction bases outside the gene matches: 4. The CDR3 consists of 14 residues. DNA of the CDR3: TGTGCCAGCAGCAAGGGACAGTTCACCGGGGAGCTGTTTTTT. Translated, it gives CASSKGQFTGELFF.